One sample yielded the 30 T cell receptor beta chains listed below, sequenced in a study of shared clonotypes between healthy human individuals (dated by TCRdb to the early 2020s). Library preparation employed the immunoSEQ multiplex PCR assay. TCRdb obtained this table from immuneACCESS and retained in-frame rearrangements with V and J assigned. These tables miss some clones; where compared with another copy, unresolved V genes account for less than half of the shortfall, and the remainder is unexplained. The sample table records 450,000 to 500,000 clones; over 70% of these occur just once. Roughly 13% of the sample comes from the top ten. Sequenced input: PBMCs. These receptors were taken from a woman between 35 and 50 years old in good health. Some clones in this sample may be carry-over from other donors' samples.

This clone was found once. V is TRBV12-5 and J is TRBJ2-7, with a weak D call TRBD1 (6 bases). The V gene lost 0 bases and the J gene lost 6 bases, with 15 bases spanning the gap. CDR1 is LGHNT, CDR2 FRNRAP, per germline. This CDR3 has 15 residues. The CDR3 DNA reads as TGTGCTAGTGGTTTGGTACAGGGCCCCTTGATCGAGCAGTACTTC. This sequence encodes CASGLVQGPLIEQYF.

The chain has TRBV7-9 and TRBJ1-1, with D perhaps matching TRBD1 (6 bases). V was trimmed by 3 bases and J by 5 bases, leaving 13 bases between them. Germline loops: CDR1 SEHNR, CDR2 FQNEAQ (reference sequence). The CDR3 spans 14 residues. CDR3 sequence: CASSLGGLGTEAFF. CDR3 bases: TGTGCCAGCAGCTTGGGGGGGCTGGGGACTGAAGCTTTCTTT.

Comment on this clone: Possible read error: a much larger clone is one base away. This rearrangement joins TRBV9 to TRBJ1-1, with D unclear. This CDR3 is built from 14 residues. Between the trimmed V and J ends, which lost 0 bases and 0 bases, there was a span of 6 bases. Germline lookup yields CDR1 SGDLS and CDR2 YYNGEE. The CDR3 bases are TGTGCCAGCAGCGTAGATGGGATGAACACTGAAGCTTTCTTT. This codes for CASSVDGMNTEAFF.

This clone was recorded only once. A far more abundant clone sits one base away, making this likely a read error. Within the sample, other DNA sequences also encode this same CDR3. The chain carries TRBV10-2 and TRBJ2-5, with 11 bases matching TRBD2. The CDR3 is 16 residues long. The junction had 8 bases not matched to a gene; V was cut back by 4 bases and J by 4 bases. From germline, CDR1 is WSHSY and CDR2 SAAADI. CDR3 loop: CASSALLAGEGETQYF. The CDR3 DNA reads TGCGCCAGCAGTGCCCTACTAGCGGGGGAAGGAGAGACCCAGTACTTC.

On this clone: This sequence is one base from a far larger clone and is likely a read error. The chain recombines TRBV5-1 with TRBJ2-4; TRBD2 is a possible D gene (5 bases). The CDR3 contains 14 residues. V was trimmed by 2 bases and J by 5 bases, leaving 11 bases between them. Per the germline V gene, CDR1 is SGHRS and CDR2 is YFSETQ. For the CDR3, the DNA is TGCGCCAGCAGCTTAGCGAGCGGAGAAAACATTCAGTACTTC. Amino acids: CASSLASGENIQYF. Supplemented by reference TRBV5-1 and TRBJ2-4, the full variable domain reads KAGVTQTPRYLIKTRGQQVTLSCSPISGHRSVSWYQQTPGQGLQFLFEYFSETQRNKGNFPGRFSGRQFSNSRSEMNVSTLELGDSALYLCASSLASGENIQYFGAGTRLSVL.

This chain uses TRBV18 with TRBJ2-5; the D gene is possibly TRBD1 (6 bases). The CDR3 is 15 residues long. Germline V CDR1 and CDR2: KGHSH, LQKENI. V lost 3 bases, J lost 0 bases, and 11 bases lay in between. The CDR3 protein is CASSPGHRYQETQYF. The CDR3 DNA is TGTGCCAGCTCACCGGGACACAGGTACCAAGAGACCCAGTACTTC.

This clone is a singleton in its sample. At the DNA level, this CDR3 is encoded by other sequences in the same sample as well. This chain connects TRBV5-4 to TRBJ1-2; D is unclear. Germline assignment: CDR1 SGHNT and CDR2 YYREEE (reference sequence). The CDR3 is made up of 13 amino acids. The V and J ends lost 0 bases and 2 bases respectively, with 5 bases between them. The CDR3 is CASSLEANYGYTF. Written as DNA, the CDR3 is TGTGCCAGCAGCTTGGAGGCAAACTATGGCTACACCTTC.

V gene TRBV5-1 combines with J gene TRBJ2-3; D gene uncertain. Germline V lookup: CDR1 SGHRS, CDR2 YFSETQ. The V and J ends lost 0 bases and 4 bases respectively, with 6 bases between them. This CDR3 comprises 13 residues. The CDR3 is CASSLGEPDTQYF. The CDR3 DNA follows: TGCGCCAGCAGCTTGGGGGAACCAGATACGCAGTATTTT.

The V call is TRBV11-2, the J call TRBJ2-2; 10 bases map to TRBD2. The V gene end was trimmed by 7 bases and the J gene end by 3 bases; junction bases not matched to a gene: 14. Germline-derived CDR1 and CDR2 are SGHAT and FQNNGV. This CDR3 contains 18 residues. The DNA of the CDR3 is TGTGCCAGCATCACCTCCCGGGCCGGGACTAGCGACACCGGGGAGCTGTTTTTT. It translates to CASITSRAGTSDTGELFF.

The V call is TRBV6-6, the J call TRBJ2-7, with D possibly being TRBD1 (5 bases). V was shortened by 6 bases and J by 6 bases, with 15 bases between the two germline ends. Germline values: CDR1 MNHNY, CDR2 SVGAGI (reference sequence). The CDR3 spans 13 residues. The CDR3 DNA sequence: TGTGCCAGCAGCCAAGGGCAGGGCGCCGAGCAGTACTTC. This gives the protein CASSQGQGAEQYF.

This clone showed up just a few times. Only one base separates this from a far larger clonotype, so it likely reflects a read error. This sample includes further DNA sequences coding for the same CDR3. V is TRBV25-1 and J is TRBJ1-1, with D maybe TRBD1 (6 bases). V gave up 4 bases and J gave up 2 bases, with 14 bases separating them. CDR3 size: 15 residues. Germline V gene data show CDR1 as MGHDK and CDR2 as SYGVNS. In DNA, the CDR3 is TGTGCCAGCAGTGCTCGGACGGACAGTAACACTGAAGCTTTCTTT. This sequence encodes CASSARTDSNTEAFF.

In this sample, this clone turned up once. The V call is TRBV28, the J call TRBJ1-1; D not certain. Looked up from germline, CDR1 is MDHEN and CDR2 is SYDVKM. The CDR3 consists of 13 residues. The V end was cut by 5 bases, the J end by 1 base, with 8 bases between. The CDR3, as DNA: TGTGCCAGCAGTACCCCCGGGAACACTGAAGCTTTCTTT. Its protein is CASSTPGNTEAFF.

The chain is built from TRBV5-6 and TRBJ2-1, with 9 bases matching TRBD1. This CDR3 has 14 amino acids. Losses at the gene ends were 3 bases for V and 5 bases for J; bases not matched to a gene: 3. Germline V gives CDR1 SGHDT, CDR2 YYEEEE. For the CDR3, the DNA is TGTGCCAGCAGCTGGGGACAGGGCCACAATGAGCAGTTCTTC. Translated, it gives CASSWGQGHNEQFF. Together with reference TRBV5-6 and TRBJ2-1, the CDR3 gives the full variable domain: DAGVTQSPTHLIKTRGQQVTLRCSPKSGHDTVSWYQQALGQGPQFIFQYYEEEERQRGNFPDRFSGHQFPNYSSELNVNALLLGDSALYLCASSWGQGHNEQFFGPGTRLTVL.

The V and J genes are TRBV15 and TRBJ1-4; 8 bases are shared with TRBD1. This CDR3 contains 17 residues. Germline CDR1 reads LNHNV; CDR2 reads YYDKDF (reference sequence). The junction had 16 bases not matched to a gene; V was cut back by 5 bases and J by 8 bases. The CDR3 spells CATSPIQGAQFGEKLFF. In DNA form, the CDR3 reads TGTGCCACCAGCCCAATTCAGGGGGCGCAGTTCGGGGAAAAACTGTTTTTT.

Worth noting for this clone: This likely traces to a read error, being one base from a far larger clone. The chain links TRBV4-2 to TRBJ2-5, with 7 bases matching TRBD2. The germline CDR1 and CDR2 sequences are LGHNA and YNFKEQ. This CDR3 region has 17 residues. Trimming took 0 bases from V and 5 from J; bases not matched to a gene: 12. Here the CDR3 DNA reads TGTGCCAGCAGCCAAGAGGCGGGGGTAGGGCGGGGCGAGACCCAGTACTTC. Encoded protein: CASSQEAGVGRGETQYF.

V is TRBV4-1 and J is TRBJ1-5; tentatively, D is TRBD1 (6 bases). V was clipped by 1 base and J by 5 bases, with 12 bases between them. From germline, CDR1 is MGHRA and CDR2 YSYEKL. CDR3 length: 15 amino acids. CDR3 in DNA: TGCGCCAGCAGCCAAGTTGAGGGGGATTATCAGCCCCAGCATTTT. It translates to CASSQVEGDYQPQHF.

The rearrangement links TRBV29-1 to TRBJ2-7; 8 bases line up with TRBD1. The CDR3 contains 14 residues. CDR1 and CDR2 from the germline V gene are SQVTM and ANQGSEA. The J segment lost 3 bases and the V segment lost 6 bases, leaving 10 bases of the junction unmatched. The CDR3 protein is CSVDSSTGGYEQYF. DNA for the CDR3: TGCAGCGTAGACAGTTCAACAGGGGGCTACGAGCAGTACTTC.

The J gene is TRBJ2-7, the V gene TRBV7-3; 8 bases are a match to TRBD2. Germline lookup yields CDR1 SGHTA and CDR2 FQGTGA. The length of the CDR3 is 15 residues. Trimming at V came to 3 bases and at J to 3 bases, leaving 7 bases not matched to a gene. CDR3 bases: TGTGCCAGCAGCTTCCAAGCGGGAGCTCTCTACGAGCAGTACTTC. This sequence encodes CASSFQAGALYEQYF.

A note on this clone: One base separates it from a far larger clone, so it is likely a read error. Other DNA variants within this sample encode the same CDR3. The V call is TRBV29-1, the J call TRBJ2-2; 7 positions match TRBD1. CDR3 size: 14 residues. Germline assignment: CDR1 SQVTM and CDR2 ANQGSEA. The CDR3, as DNA: TGCAGCGTTGTTAGGACAGGAAACACCGAGGAGCTGTTTTTT. Encoded protein: CSVVRTGNTEELFF.

Of note for this clone: The sample holds other DNA sequences that translate to the same CDR3. The DNA for the CDR3 is TGTGCCAGTACGGGCGCAGATACGCAGTATTTT. Residues: CASTGADTQYF. The chain is built from TRBV19 and TRBJ2-3; D is unclear. The CDR3 extends over 11 amino acids. Germline CDR1 reads LNHDA; CDR2 reads SQIVND (reference sequence). V lost 7 bases and J lost 4, with 6 bases in between.

The chain links TRBV15 to TRBJ2-7; TRBD2 matches at 8 bases. The CDR3 is 17 amino acids. V lost 0 bases, J lost 4 bases, and 11 bases stayed unmatched. CDR1 is LNHNV and CDR2 is YYDKDF in the germline V gene (reference sequence). The CDR3 here is CATSRDQSGSPLYEQYF. CDR3 sequence (DNA): TGTGCCACCAGCAGAGATCAGAGCGGGAGTCCATTGTACGAGCAGTACTTC.

In DNA, the CDR3 is TGTGCCACCAGCACAAACCGGGGCACCAAAGGTAACAATGAGCAGTTCTTC. It translates to CATSTNRGTKGNNEQFF. V usage is TRBV15 and J usage is TRBJ2-1; D might be TRBD1 or TRBD2, each matching 5 bases. The V and J ends lost 4 bases and 5 bases respectively, with 21 bases between them. Germline CDR1 LNHNV, CDR2 YYDKDF (reference sequence). CDR3 length: 17 amino acids.

This chain joins TRBV7-8 and TRBJ2-1, with D possibly being TRBD2 (6 bases). Trimming removed 5 bases at V and 6 bases at J, with 14 bases between. CDR1 and CDR2 from the germline V gene are SGHVS and FQNEAQ. The CDR3 sequence is 14 residues long. The CDR3: CASSTRLVPNEQFF. In DNA, the CDR3 is TGTGCCAGCAGCACCAGACTAGTTCCCAATGAGCAGTTCTTC. Full variable domain (outside the CDR3, taken from reference TRBV7-8 and TRBJ2-1): GAGVSQSPRYKVAKRGQDVALRCDPISGHVSLFWYQQALGQGPEFLTYFQNEAQLDKSGLPSDRFFAERPEGSVSTLKIQRTQQEDSAVYLCASSTRLVPNEQFFGPGTRLTVL.

V usage is TRBV6-5 and J usage is TRBJ1-1; D is unresolved. The V end was cut by 7 bases, the J end by 1 base, with 10 bases between. The germline V gene encodes CDR1 MNHEY and CDR2 SVGAGI. CDR3 size: 13 residues. The CDR3 spells CASKGFWNTEAFF. The CDR3 DNA reads as TGTGCCAGCAAAGGCTTTTGGAACACTGAAGCTTTCTTT.

This sequence joins TRBV27 and TRBJ2-7; unclear D gene. This CDR3 is 13 amino acids long. Germline loops: CDR1 MNHEY, CDR2 SMNVEV (reference sequence). Trimming removed 2 bases at V and 1 base at J, with 6 bases between. CDR3 protein: CASSLRPSYEQYF. CDR3 DNA: TGTGCCAGCAGTTTAAGGCCATCCTACGAGCAGTACTTC.

The V gene is TRBV30, the J gene TRBJ2-7; D might be TRBD1 or TRBD2, each matching 5 bases. CDR1 and CDR2 from the germline V gene are GTSNPN and SVGIG (reference sequence). The CDR3 totals 13 residues. V lost 2 bases and J lost 4, with 12 bases in between. The CDR3 here is CAWSSGDLYEQYF. The CDR3 nucleotides read TGTGCCTGGAGTTCCGGGGACCTATACGAGCAGTACTTC.

About this clone: This specimen includes other DNA sequences encoding the same CDR3. The chain links TRBV28 to TRBJ2-7; D may be TRBD2 (5 bases). The germline V gene has CDR1 MDHEN and CDR2 SYDVKM. This CDR3 has 13 amino acids. Trimming took off 6 bases at V and 3 bases at J, with 12 bases between the two ends. This CDR3 is CASSRGRSYEQYF. Here the CDR3 DNA reads TGTGCCAGCAGCCGGGGTCGAAGCTACGAGCAGTACTTC.

The genes are TRBV19 and TRBJ1-1, with D possibly being TRBD1 (5 bases). The CDR3 covers 15 residues. V lost 6 bases and J 0 bases, leaving 14 bases between the germline ends. The germline gives CDR1 LNHDA, CDR2 SQIVND (reference sequence). Here the CDR3 DNA reads TGTGCCAGTAGCACGGCGGGACGGATGAACACTGAAGCTTTCTTT. Protein sequence: CASSTAGRMNTEAFF.

Of note for this clone: The junction departs from the called germline gene at one end, perhaps through a read error. The rearrangement links TRBV30 to TRBJ1-5, with D possibly being TRBD1 (6 bases). This CDR3 region has 13 residues. CDR1 is GTSNPN and CDR2 is SVGIG in the germline V gene (reference sequence). In DNA, the CDR3 is TGTGCCTGGAGTGACGGGGGCAACCAGCCCCAGCATTTT. It codes for CAWSDGGNQPQHF.

Concerning this clone: A far larger clone lies a single base away; this is likely a read error. The V and J genes are TRBV11-2 and TRBJ2-7; weak D call: TRBD1 (5 bases). Per the germline V gene, CDR1 is SGHAT and CDR2 is FQNNGV. The CDR3 extends over 12 amino acids. V lost 4 bases and J 1 base, leaving 5 bases between the germline ends. CDR3 loop: CASSSGSYEQYF. The CDR3 region has the DNA TGTGCCAGCAGCTCAGGGTCCTACGAGCAGTACTTC.